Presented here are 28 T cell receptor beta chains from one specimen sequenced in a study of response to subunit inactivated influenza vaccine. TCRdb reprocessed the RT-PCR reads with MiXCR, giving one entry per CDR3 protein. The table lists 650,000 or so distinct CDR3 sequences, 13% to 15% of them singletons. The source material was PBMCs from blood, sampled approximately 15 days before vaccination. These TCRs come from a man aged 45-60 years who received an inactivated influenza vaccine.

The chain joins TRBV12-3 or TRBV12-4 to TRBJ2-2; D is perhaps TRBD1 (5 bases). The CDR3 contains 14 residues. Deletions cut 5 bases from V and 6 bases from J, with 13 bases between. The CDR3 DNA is TGTGCCAGCAGTGAACAGGAAGTGTCCGGGGAGCTGTTTTTT. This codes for CASSEQEVSGELFF.

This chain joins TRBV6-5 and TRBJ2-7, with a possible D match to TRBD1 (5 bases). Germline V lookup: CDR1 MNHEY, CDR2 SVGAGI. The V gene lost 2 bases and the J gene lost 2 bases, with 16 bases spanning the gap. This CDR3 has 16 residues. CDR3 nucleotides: TGTGCCAGCAGTTACGTCGGTGGGGCTGTTCCCTACGAGCAGTACTTC. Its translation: CASSYVGGAVPYEQYF.

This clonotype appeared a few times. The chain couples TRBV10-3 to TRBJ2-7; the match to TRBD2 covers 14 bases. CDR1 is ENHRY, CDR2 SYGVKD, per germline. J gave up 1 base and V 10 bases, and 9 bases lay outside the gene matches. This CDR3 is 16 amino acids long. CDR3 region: CATTGLAGGRSYEQYF. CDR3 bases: TGTGCCACCACCGGACTAGCGGGGGGCAGATCCTACGAGCAGTACTTC.

CDR3 sequence: CASSFQGSEGTQYF. The CDR3 DNA reads as TGCGCCAGCAGCTTTCAGGGTTCTGAAGGGACCCAGTACTTC. The chain has TRBV5-1 and TRBJ2-5, with a tentative D call TRBD1 (5 bases). The CDR3 runs 14 residues. V lost 2 bases and J lost 7, with 15 bases in between. In germline, CDR1 is SGHRS, CDR2 YFSETQ.

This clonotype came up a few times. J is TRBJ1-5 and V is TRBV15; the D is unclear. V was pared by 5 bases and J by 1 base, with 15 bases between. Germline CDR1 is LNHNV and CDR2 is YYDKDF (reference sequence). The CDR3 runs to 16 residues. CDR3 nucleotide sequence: TGTGCCACCAGCGAACGGGGATCTTTGAGCAATCAGCCCCAGCATTTT. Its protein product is CATSERGSLSNQPQHF. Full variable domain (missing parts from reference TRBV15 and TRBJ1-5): DAMVIQNPRYQVTQFGKPVTLSCSQTLNHNVMYWYQQKSSQAPKLLFHYYDKDFNNEADTPDNFQSRRPNTSFCFLDIRSPGLGDTAMYLCATSERGSLSNQPQHFGDGTRLSIL.

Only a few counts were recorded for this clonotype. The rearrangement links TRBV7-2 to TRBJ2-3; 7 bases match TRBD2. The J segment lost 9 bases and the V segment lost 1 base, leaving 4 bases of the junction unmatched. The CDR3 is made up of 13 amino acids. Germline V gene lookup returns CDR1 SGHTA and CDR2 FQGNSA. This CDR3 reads CASSLEAGYTQYF. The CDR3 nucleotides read TGTGCCAGCAGCTTAGAAGCGGGGTACACGCAGTATTTT.

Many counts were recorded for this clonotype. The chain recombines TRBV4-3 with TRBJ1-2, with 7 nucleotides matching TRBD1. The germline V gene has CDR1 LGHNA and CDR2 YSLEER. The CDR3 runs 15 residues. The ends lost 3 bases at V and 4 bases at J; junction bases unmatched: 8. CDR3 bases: TGCGCCAGCAGCCATGACCCGGGACAGACCTATGGCTACACCTTC. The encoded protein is CASSHDPGQTYGYTF.

The CDR3 region is CASSLSFRTVNTEAFF. CDR3 coding DNA: TGTGCCAGCAGTTTGAGTTTTAGGACAGTGAACACTGAAGCTTTCTTT. V usage is TRBV12-3 or TRBV12-4 and J usage is TRBJ1-1, with TRBD1 as a possible D gene (6 bases). V shed 3 bases and J shed 0 bases, with 14 bases lying between them. This CDR3 has 16 amino acids.

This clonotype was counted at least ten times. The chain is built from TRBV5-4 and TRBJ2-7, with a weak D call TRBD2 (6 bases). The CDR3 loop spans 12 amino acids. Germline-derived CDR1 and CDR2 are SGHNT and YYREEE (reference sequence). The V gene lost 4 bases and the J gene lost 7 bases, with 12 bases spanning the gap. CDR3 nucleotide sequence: TGTGCCAGCAGCCCCTCCCGGGGGGAGCAGTACTTC. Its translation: CASSPSRGEQYF. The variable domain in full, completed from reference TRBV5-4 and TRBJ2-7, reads ETGVTQSPTHLIKTRGQQVTLRCSSQSGHNTVSWYQQALGQGPQFIFQYYREEENGRGNFPPRFSGLQFPNYSSELNVNALELDDSALYLCASSPSRGEQYFGPGTRLTVT.

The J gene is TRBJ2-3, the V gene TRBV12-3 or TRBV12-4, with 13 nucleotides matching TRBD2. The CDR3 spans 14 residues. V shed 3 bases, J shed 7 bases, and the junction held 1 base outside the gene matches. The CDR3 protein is CASSLTSGGNTQYF. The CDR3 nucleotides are TGTGCCAGCAGTTTGACTAGCGGGGGGAATACGCAGTATTTT.

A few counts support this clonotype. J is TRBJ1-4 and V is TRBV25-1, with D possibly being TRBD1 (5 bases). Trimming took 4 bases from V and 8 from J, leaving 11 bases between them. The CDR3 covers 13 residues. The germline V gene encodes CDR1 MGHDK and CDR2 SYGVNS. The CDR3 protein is CASSAGTAEKLFF. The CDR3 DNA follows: TGTGCCAGCAGTGCCGGGACGGCAGAAAAACTGTTTTTT.

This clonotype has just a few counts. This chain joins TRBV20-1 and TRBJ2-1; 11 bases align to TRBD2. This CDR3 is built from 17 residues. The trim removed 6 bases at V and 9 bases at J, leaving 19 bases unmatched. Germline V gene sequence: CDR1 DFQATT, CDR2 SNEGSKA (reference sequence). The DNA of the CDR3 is TGCAGTGCCCACCTTACTGGACCGGGACTAGCGGCTACTGAGCAGTTCTTC. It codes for CSAHLTGPGLAATEQFF.

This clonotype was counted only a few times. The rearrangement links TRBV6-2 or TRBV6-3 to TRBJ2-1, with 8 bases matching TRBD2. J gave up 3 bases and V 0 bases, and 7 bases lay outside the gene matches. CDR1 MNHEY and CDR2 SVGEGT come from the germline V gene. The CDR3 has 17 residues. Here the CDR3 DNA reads TGTGCCAGCAGTTACTCGAGACGGGGGGGCCGCTACAATGAGCAGTTCTTC. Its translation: CASSYSRRGGRYNEQFF.

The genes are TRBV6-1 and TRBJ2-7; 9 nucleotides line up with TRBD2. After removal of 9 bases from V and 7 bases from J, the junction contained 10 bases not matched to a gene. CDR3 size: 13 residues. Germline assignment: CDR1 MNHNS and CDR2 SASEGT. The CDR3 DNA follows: TGTGCCAGTTATAGCGGGAGAGGGAATGAGCAGTACTTC. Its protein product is CASYSGRGNEQYF.

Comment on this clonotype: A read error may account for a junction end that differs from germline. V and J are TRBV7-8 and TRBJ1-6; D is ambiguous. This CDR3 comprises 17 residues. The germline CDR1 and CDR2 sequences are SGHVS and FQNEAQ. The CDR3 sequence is CASILAGRNSYNSPLHF. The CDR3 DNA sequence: TGTGCCAGCATCTTAGCGGGCAGAAACTCCTATAATTCACCCCTCCACTTT.

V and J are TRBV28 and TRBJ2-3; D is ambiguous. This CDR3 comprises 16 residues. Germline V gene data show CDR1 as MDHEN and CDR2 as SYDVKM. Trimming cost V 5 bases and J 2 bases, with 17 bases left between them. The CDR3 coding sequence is TGTGCCAGCAGTCCCCCTTCCCTTACTTACACAGATACGCAGTATTTT. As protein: CASSPPSLTYTDTQYF.

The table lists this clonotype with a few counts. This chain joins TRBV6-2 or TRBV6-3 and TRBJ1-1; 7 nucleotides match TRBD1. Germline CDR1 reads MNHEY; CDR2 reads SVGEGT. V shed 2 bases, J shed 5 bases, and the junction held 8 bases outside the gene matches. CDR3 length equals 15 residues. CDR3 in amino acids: CASSYGQARRTEAFF. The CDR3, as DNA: TGTGCCAGCAGTTACGGACAGGCCAGAAGGACTGAAGCTTTCTTT.

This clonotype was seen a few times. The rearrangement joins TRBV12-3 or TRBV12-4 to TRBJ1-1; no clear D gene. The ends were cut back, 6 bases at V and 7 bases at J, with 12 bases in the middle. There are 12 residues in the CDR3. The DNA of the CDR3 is TGTGCCAGCAGCCCCGACCGGTTTGAAGCTTTCTTT. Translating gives CASSPDRFEAFF.

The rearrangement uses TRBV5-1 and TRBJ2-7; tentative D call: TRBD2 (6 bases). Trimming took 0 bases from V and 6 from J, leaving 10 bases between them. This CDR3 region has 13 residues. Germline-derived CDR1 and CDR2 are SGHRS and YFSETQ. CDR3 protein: CASSLARDFEQYF. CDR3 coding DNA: TGCGCCAGCAGCTTGGCGCGGGATTTCGAGCAGTACTTC.

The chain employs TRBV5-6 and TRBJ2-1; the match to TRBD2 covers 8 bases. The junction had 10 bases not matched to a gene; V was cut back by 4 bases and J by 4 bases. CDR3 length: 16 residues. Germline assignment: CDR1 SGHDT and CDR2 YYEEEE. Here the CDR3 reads CASSLTGTRGYNEQFF. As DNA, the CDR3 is TGTGCCAGCAGCCTAACCGGGACTAGAGGATACAATGAGCAGTTCTTC.

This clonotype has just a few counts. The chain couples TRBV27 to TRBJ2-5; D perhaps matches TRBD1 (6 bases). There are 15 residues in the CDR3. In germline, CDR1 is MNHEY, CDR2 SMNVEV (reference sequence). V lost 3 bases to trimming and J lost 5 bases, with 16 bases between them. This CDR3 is CASSFGPKTGETQYF. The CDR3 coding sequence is TGTGCCAGCAGTTTCGGACCCAAAACAGGGGAGACCCAGTACTTC.

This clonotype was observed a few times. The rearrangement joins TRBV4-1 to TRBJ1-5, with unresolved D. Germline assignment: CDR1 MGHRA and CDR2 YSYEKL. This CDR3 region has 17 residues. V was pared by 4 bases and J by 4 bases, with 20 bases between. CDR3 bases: TGCGCCAGCAGCCCCCACAAGGGCCCTACCCGTAATCAGCCCCAGCATTTT. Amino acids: CASSPHKGPTRNQPQHF.

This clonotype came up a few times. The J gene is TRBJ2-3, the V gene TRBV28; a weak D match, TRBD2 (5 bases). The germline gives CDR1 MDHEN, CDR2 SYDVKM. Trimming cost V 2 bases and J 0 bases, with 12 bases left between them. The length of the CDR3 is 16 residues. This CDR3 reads CASSLADFSSTDTQYF. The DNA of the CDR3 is TGTGCCAGCAGTTTAGCGGACTTTTCTAGCACAGATACGCAGTATTTT. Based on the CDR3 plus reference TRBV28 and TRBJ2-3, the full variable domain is DVKVTQSSRYLVKRTGEKVFLECVQDMDHENMFWYRQDPGLGLRLIYFSYDVKMKEKGDIPEGYSVSREKKERFSLILESASTNQTSMYLCASSLADFSSTDTQYFGPGTRLTVL.

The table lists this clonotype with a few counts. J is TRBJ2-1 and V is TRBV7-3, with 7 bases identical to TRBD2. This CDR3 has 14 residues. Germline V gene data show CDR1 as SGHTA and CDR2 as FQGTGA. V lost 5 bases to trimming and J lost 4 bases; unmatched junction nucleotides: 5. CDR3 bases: TGTGCCAGCAGCCCAAGCGGGATTTACAATGAGCAGTTCTTC. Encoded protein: CASSPSGIYNEQFF. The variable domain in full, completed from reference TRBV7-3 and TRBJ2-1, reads GAGVSQTPSNKVTEKGKYVELRCDPISGHTALYWYRQSLGQGPEFLIYFQGTGAADDSGLPNDRFFAVRPEGSVSTLKIQRTERGDSAVYLCASSPSGIYNEQFFGPGTRLTVL.

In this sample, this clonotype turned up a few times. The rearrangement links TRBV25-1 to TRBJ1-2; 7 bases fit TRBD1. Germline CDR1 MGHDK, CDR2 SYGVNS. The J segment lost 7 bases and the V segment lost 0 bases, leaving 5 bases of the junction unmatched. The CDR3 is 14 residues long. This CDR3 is CASSEYGTAVGYTF. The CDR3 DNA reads TGTGCCAGCAGTGAATATGGGACAGCTGTTGGCTACACCTTC.

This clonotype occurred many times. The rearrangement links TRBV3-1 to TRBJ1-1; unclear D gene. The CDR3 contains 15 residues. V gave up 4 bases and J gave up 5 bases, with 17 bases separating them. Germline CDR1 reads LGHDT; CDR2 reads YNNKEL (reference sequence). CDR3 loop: CASSPGVERSTEAFF. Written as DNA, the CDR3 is TGTGCCAGCAGCCCCGGGGTCGAGAGGAGTACTGAAGCTTTCTTT.

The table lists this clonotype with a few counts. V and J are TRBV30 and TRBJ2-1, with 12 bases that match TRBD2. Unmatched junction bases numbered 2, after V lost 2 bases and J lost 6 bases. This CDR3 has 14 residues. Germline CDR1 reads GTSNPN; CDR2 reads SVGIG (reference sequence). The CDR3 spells CAWSLAGGINEQFF. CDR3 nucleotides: TGTGCCTGGAGTCTAGCGGGGGGGATCAATGAGCAGTTCTTC.

CDR3 DNA sequence: TGCAGTGCTAATGCGGGAGACAACGAGCAGTACTTC. It specifies CSANAGDNEQYF. This rearrangement joins TRBV20-1 to TRBJ2-7; 7 nucleotides align to TRBD2. The CDR3 loop spans 12 amino acids. Germline assignment: CDR1 DFQATT and CDR2 SNEGSKA (reference sequence). The V segment lost 4 bases and the J segment 5 bases; nucleotides outside the gene matches: 5.